This T cell receptor (beta chain) is from a study of T-cell reconstitution after alpha-beta-depleted transplantation in children. Unique molecular identifiers were incorporated when the TCRbeta library was constructed. TCRdb passed the PCR reads through MiXCR, listing each CDR3 protein once. Here the sample spans 250,000 to 300,000 distinct CDR3 sequences, over 9.5% being singletons. Comment on this clonotype: The antigen is not known.

Overall study results and limits: It was surviving recipient T cells and thymic progenitors that gave some patients high TCRbeta diversity at day 60. Expanded graft clones numbering several hundred reportedly gave rise to alpha-beta T cells about two months after transplant. A year post-transplant, T-cell counts and diversity derived mostly from newly produced T cells.

The sample in question was PBMCs, obtained before TCRalphabeta/CD19-depleted stem cell transplant. The origin of this receptor is a boy less than two years old with acute myeloid leukemia, due to receive a stem cell transplant.

This CDR3 is CASSLMDRGNQPQHF. In nucleotides, the CDR3 is TGTGCCAGCAGTTTAATGGACAGGGGAAATCAGCCCCAGCATTTT. The rearrangement uses TRBV28 and TRBJ1-5; 9 bases map to TRBD1. The CDR3 has 15 residues. V trimming: 2 bases; J trimming: 4 bases; junction bases outside the gene matches: 3. Germline V CDR1 and CDR2: MDHEN, SYDVKM.